One and the same sample provided the 8 T cell receptor beta chains below, sequenced in a study of regulatory T cells in long-lasting Graves disease. Building of the TCR beta libraries involved iRepertoire HTBI primers and Arm-PCR of CDR3 regions. TCRdb processed the multiplex PCR reads anew with MiXCR; each CDR3 protein has one entry. Seen here are under 700,000 distinct CDR3 sequences, approximately 16% observed once, and the top ten hold 20% to 25%. This sample's time point: newly diagnosed GD, antithyroid drugs for less than 3 months. With RNA extracted from PBMCs as input, the TCR library was made. This same sample was also taken into another study, of T cells in Graves' hyperthyroidism and ophthalmopathy.

Sequencing used peripheral blood mononuclear cells (PBMCs), obtained at new diagnosis, from a patient treated with antithyroid drugs. These receptors originate from a middle-aged woman with Graves disease.

This clonotype occurred a few times. The genes are TRBV19 and TRBJ1-2; 8 bases map to TRBD1. The V gene end was trimmed by 7 bases and the J gene end by 4 bases; junction bases not matched to a gene: 11. The CDR3 is made up of 15 amino acids. The germline CDR1 and CDR2 sequences are LNHDA and SQIVND (reference sequence). The CDR3 bases are TGTGCCAGTACGAACTCCGGGACAGGACCCTATGGCTACACCTTC. Translated, it gives CASTNSGTGPYGYTF. The whole variable domain, filled in from reference TRBV19 and TRBJ1-2, reads DGGITQSPKYLFRKEGQNVTLSCEQNLNHDAMYWYRQDPGQGLRLIYYSQIVNDFQKGDIAEGYSVSREKKESFPLTVTSAQKNPTAFYLCASTNSGTGPYGYTFGSGTRLTVV.

This clonotype was detected ten times or more. The V gene is TRBV7-8, the J gene TRBJ2-2; 11 bases line up with TRBD2. Per germline, CDR1 SGHVS and CDR2 FQNEAQ. The CDR3 is made up of 17 amino acids. Trimming took 0 bases from V and 3 from J; bases not matched to a gene: 3. The CDR3 loop is CASSLASGGADTGELFF. In nucleotides, the CDR3 is TGTGCCAGCAGCTTAGCTAGCGGGGGGGCCGACACCGGGGAGCTGTTTTTT.

The CDR3 nucleotides are TGTGCCAGCAGCTGGAGGGGGGGGAGCACAGATACGCAGTATTTT. It is translated as CASSWRGGSTDTQYF. The chain links TRBV9 to TRBJ2-3; tentatively, D is TRBD2 (7 bases). The CDR3 loop spans 15 amino acids. Deletions cut 4 bases from V and 0 bases from J, with 12 bases between. The germline gives CDR1 SGDLS, CDR2 YYNGEE.

This clonotype was recorded many times. This chain uses TRBV5-5 with TRBJ2-5, with 12 nucleotides matching TRBD2. V dropped 4 bases and J dropped 1; count of bases not matched to a gene: 2. Germline values: CDR1 SGHKS, CDR2 YYEKEE (reference sequence). The CDR3 is 15 residues long. This chain's CDR3 is CASSGLAGFQETQYF. The DNA of the CDR3 is TGTGCCAGCAGCGGACTAGCGGGGTTCCAAGAGACCCAGTACTTC.

This clonotype appeared a few times. The chain joins TRBV29-1 to TRBJ2-5; maybe TRBD2 (6 bases). CDR3 size: 12 residues. CDR1 is SQVTM, CDR2 ANQGSEA, per germline. The CDR3 loop reads CSSDWGEETQYF. The CDR3 region has the DNA TGCAGTTCCGACTGGGGGGAAGAGACCCAGTACTTC.

Remarks on this clonotype: Without the conserved terminal phenylalanine or tryptophan, this CDR3 likely stems from a read error. The chain recombines TRBV13 with TRBJ1-1; D remains ambiguous. The CDR3 covers 15 residues. Germline values: CDR1 PRHDT, CDR2 FYEKMQ (reference sequence). V lost 2 bases, J lost 0 bases, and 10 bases lay in between. The DNA of the CDR3 is TGTGCCAGCAGCTTATATCAGGAAATGAACACTGAAGCTTTCCTT. Its protein product is CASSLYQEMNTEAFL.

This clonotype was observed a few times. CDR3 sequence (DNA): TGTGCCAGCAGCCGGGACATGAATCAGCCCCAGCATTTT. This gives the protein CASSRDMNQPQHF. The chain couples TRBV14 to TRBJ1-5; tentative D call: TRBD1 (6 bases). CDR1 is SGHDN, CDR2 FVKESK, per germline. This CDR3 has 13 residues. V lost 4 bases to trimming and J lost 4 bases, with 8 bases between them.

This clonotype has more than one count but fewer than ten. The rearrangement links TRBV12-3 or TRBV12-4 to TRBJ2-3, with 9 bases fitting TRBD1. The CDR3 extends over 17 amino acids. V was clipped by 8 bases and J by 5 bases; unmatched bases: 17. The CDR3 sequence: CASGPGWGTGREDTQYF. The CDR3 DNA follows: TGTGCCAGCGGGCCTGGGTGGGGGACAGGGAGGGAAGATACGCAGTATTTT.